This entry lists 25 T cell receptor beta chains sequenced from one sample in a study of read filtering for tumor transcriptome and immune sequencing. From roughly 400 ng of RNA, a library with molecular barcoded alpha/delta and beta/gamma adaptors was made. MiXCR was run by TCRdb on the reads, yielding one entry per CDR3 protein. Of about 61,000 distinct CDR3 sequences detected, roughly 18% appear once; the ten largest clones hold about 14%. The sequenced material came from a population of CD138-negative cells sorted from bone marrow. These receptors all stem from a donor at least 40 years old with multiple myeloma.

The chain is built from TRBV24-1 and TRBJ2-1, with D uncertain. V lost 6 bases to trimming and J lost 6 bases, with 20 bases between them. Germline V gene data show CDR1 as KGHDR and CDR2 as SFDVKD. CDR3 size: 16 residues. In nucleotides, the CDR3 is TGTGCCACCAGTCAATCCCGGGTCCTAACCATCAATGAGCAGTTCTTC. Its translation: CATSQSRVLTINEQFF.

There are many counts of this clonotype. The J gene is TRBJ2-7, the V gene TRBV20-1; no clear D gene. CDR1 DFQATT and CDR2 SNEGSKA come from the germline V gene (reference sequence). The CDR3 has 11 residues. Trimming left V 5 bases short and J 6 bases short, with 11 bases between. Here the CDR3 reads CSAVDQPEQYF. The CDR3 DNA reads as TGCAGTGCTGTCGACCAGCCCGAGCAGTACTTC.

This clonotype counts as medium-sized (0.01 to 0.1%). This chain joins TRBV12-3 or TRBV12-4 and TRBJ2-1; tentative D call: TRBD2 (5 bases). The CDR3 length is 13 residues. V lost 4 bases and J lost 2, with 6 bases in between. CDR3 DNA sequence: TGTGCCAGCAGTTCGAGGGCCTACAATGAGCAGTTCTTC. Amino acids: CASSSRAYNEQFF.

This clonotype was counted at least ten times. This chain uses TRBV6-4 with TRBJ2-1, with 13 bases identical to TRBD2. Germline loops: CDR1 MRHNA, CDR2 SNTAGT. This CDR3 spans 15 amino acids. The V segment lost 3 bases and the J segment 7 bases; nucleotides outside the gene matches: 3. CDR3 in DNA: TGTGCCAGCAGTGAAACTAGCGGGAGGGTTAATGAGCAGTTCTTC. Protein: CASSETSGRVNEQFF.

As regards this clonotype: Being one base from a much bigger clone, this may be a read error. The chain is built from TRBV7-2 and TRBJ2-7; no firm D call. The V end lost 4 bases, the J end lost 2 bases, and 9 bases lay between the germline ends. The germline V gene has CDR1 SGHTA and CDR2 FQGNSA. The CDR3 totals 13 residues. The CDR3 region has the DNA TGTGCCAGCAGCTCGGTGGGTCCCTACGAGCAGTACTTC. Translation: CASSSVGPYEQYF.

The chain uses TRBV19 and TRBJ1-1; weak D call: TRBD1 (5 bases). V was cut by 0 bases and J by 4 bases, with 12 bases left in between. Germline CDR1 and CDR2: LNHDA and SQIVND (reference sequence). CDR3 length: 15 amino acids. The CDR3 DNA reads as TGTGCCAGTAGTATAGATCGGGACTCGGGCACTGAAGCTTTCTTT. This gives the protein CASSIDRDSGTEAFF. The full variable domain, rest sourced from reference TRBV19 and TRBJ1-1, is DGGITQSPKYLFRKEGQNVTLSCEQNLNHDAMYWYRQDPGQGLRLIYYSQIVNDFQKGDIAEGYSVSREKKESFPLTVTSAQKNPTAFYLCASSIDRDSGTEAFFGQGTRLTVV.

Ten or more counts support this clonotype. The chain recombines TRBV19 with TRBJ2-1, with a tentative D call TRBD2 (6 bases). Germline V CDR1 and CDR2: LNHDA, SQIVND (reference sequence). The CDR3 extends over 14 amino acids. V was pared by 1 base and J by 8 bases, with 12 bases between. The chain's CDR3 is CASSIAQGRYEQFF. CDR3 bases: TGTGCCAGTAGTATAGCCCAAGGGAGGTATGAGCAGTTCTTC.

This clonotype has a count of ten or more. The gene calls are TRBV20-1 and TRBJ2-5; 7 nucleotides match TRBD2. Trimming took 4 bases from V and 8 from J; bases not matched to a gene: 10. CDR1 and CDR2 (germline): DFQATT, SNEGSKA (reference sequence). The CDR3 contains 13 residues. Written as DNA, the CDR3 is TGCAGTGCTACCGGGACTATCGGAGATACCCAGTACTTC. As protein: CSATGTIGDTQYF.

This clonotype was seen repeatedly, ten times or more. The V and J genes are TRBV19 and TRBJ2-1; TRBD1 matches at 9 bases. Germline V gene sequence: CDR1 LNHDA, CDR2 SQIVND (reference sequence). This CDR3 comprises 14 residues. The junction had 9 bases not matched to a gene; V was cut back by 8 bases and J by 7 bases. In DNA form, the CDR3 reads TGTGCCAGTGGCAACAGGGGGCGGACGAATGAGCAGTTCTTC. Its protein product is CASGNRGRTNEQFF.

This chain joins TRBV15 and TRBJ2-2; TRBD2 is a possible D gene (6 bases). CDR1 is LNHNV and CDR2 is YYDKDF in the germline V gene (reference sequence). CDR3 length equals 16 residues. Trimming took off 4 bases at V and 6 bases at J, with 18 bases between the two ends. The CDR3 loop reads CATSTGGLKPAGELFF. The CDR3 region has the DNA TGTGCCACCAGCACGGGTGGACTAAAGCCAGCCGGGGAGCTGTTTTTT.

This clonotype was found many times. The chain carries TRBV7-9 and TRBJ2-2; 14 positions match TRBD2. The J segment lost 6 bases and the V segment lost 3 bases, leaving 12 bases of the junction unmatched. Germline CDR1 SEHNR, CDR2 FQNEAQ (reference sequence). The length of the CDR3 is 19 residues. The chain's CDR3 is CASSFFRGLAGEASGELFF. CDR3 DNA sequence: TGTGCCAGCAGCTTCTTCCGGGGACTAGCGGGAGAAGCGTCCGGGGAGCTGTTTTTT.

There are many counts of this clonotype. The chain has TRBV20-1 and TRBJ2-4, with D perhaps matching TRBD1 (6 bases). Looked up from germline, CDR1 is DFQATT and CDR2 is SNEGSKA (reference sequence). This CDR3 comprises 13 residues. Trimming left V 3 bases short and J 7 bases short, with 13 bases between. DNA of the CDR3: TGCAGTGCTAGGGACAGTGATTGGAACATTCAGTACTTC. Its protein is CSARDSDWNIQYF.

The sample holds many counts of this clonotype. This chain links TRBV29-1 with TRBJ2-1, with 10 bases that match TRBD1. CDR1 SQVTM and CDR2 ANQGSEA come from the germline V gene. The CDR3 runs to 14 residues. V was pared by 7 bases and J by 8 bases, with 11 bases of the junction left unmatched. CDR3 in DNA: TGCAGCGCGGACCGGGACAGGGGCCCCCATGAGCAGTTCTTC. This encodes CSADRDRGPHEQFF.

Comments on this clonotype: One base away lies a much larger clone, so this may be a sequencing read error. This chain joins TRBV20-1 and TRBJ2-2; 8 nucleotides line up with TRBD2. The CDR3 length is 11 residues. Germline assignment: CDR1 DFQATT and CDR2 SNEGSKA (reference sequence). DNA for the CDR3: TGCGGTGCGCGGGAGGTCGGGGAGCTGTTTTTT. Its translation: CGAREVGELFF.

This clonotype showed up many times. The DNA for the CDR3 is TGTGCCAGCAGCGTAACCGGGACAGGGGTTGGAAACACCATATATTTT. Translated, it gives CASSVTGTGVGNTIYF. The chain links TRBV7-2 to TRBJ1-3, with 10 bases aligning to TRBD1. Germline V CDR1 and CDR2: SGHTA, FQGNSA. J was trimmed by 3 bases and V by 5 bases; bases with no gene match: 7. The CDR3 runs to 16 residues.

This clonotype was counted a single time. The V and J genes are TRBV20-1 and TRBJ2-3; a weak D match, TRBD2 (7 bases). V lost 4 bases and J 8 bases, leaving 19 bases between the germline ends. The CDR3 consists of 14 residues. In germline, CDR1 is DFQATT, CDR2 SNEGSKA (reference sequence). CDR3 sequence: CSATPGAGAVTQYF. CDR3 DNA: TGCAGTGCTACCCCAGGGGCGGGGGCAGTTACGCAGTATTTT.

The chain links TRBV4-2 to TRBJ1-2, with 8 bases aligning to TRBD1. V shed 4 bases, J shed 7 bases, and the junction held 5 bases outside the gene matches. The germline CDR1 and CDR2 sequences are LGHNA and YNFKEQ. This CDR3 is built from 13 residues. In DNA, the CDR3 is TGTGCCAGCAGCCCTTTGACAGGGGCTGGCTACACCTTC. Its translation is CASSPLTGAGYTF.

This clonotype is labeled large (0.1 to 1%). The CDR3 protein is CASSSLDRVVNTEAFF. Written as DNA, the CDR3 is TGTGCCAGCAGTTCCCTCGACAGGGTAGTTAACACTGAAGCTTTCTTT. The chain recombines TRBV28 with TRBJ1-1, with 7 bases that match TRBD1. In germline, CDR1 is MDHEN, CDR2 SYDVKM. The J segment lost 2 bases and the V segment lost 4 bases, leaving 10 bases of the junction unmatched. The CDR3 loop spans 16 amino acids.

This clonotype was found many times. The rearrangement links TRBV5-4 to TRBJ2-5; D is possibly TRBD1 (5 bases). The germline V gene has CDR1 SGHNT and CDR2 YYREEE (reference sequence). The CDR3 runs 13 residues. V was shortened by 2 bases and J by 1 base, with 6 bases between the two germline ends. Here the CDR3 DNA reads TGTGCCAGCAGCTTTGACAGCCAAGAGACCCAGTACTTC. It translates to CASSFDSQETQYF.

This clonotype was detected many times. V is TRBV29-1 and J is TRBJ1-1; weak D call: TRBD1 (5 bases). The CDR3 sequence is 13 residues long. Germline-derived CDR1 and CDR2 are SQVTM and ANQGSEA. Trimming removed 6 bases from V and 0 bases from J, with 11 bases in between. In DNA, the CDR3 is TGCAGCGTAGTCCGGGACCTGAACACTGAAGCTTTCTTT. This translates into CSVVRDLNTEAFF.

To note about this clonotype: A single base separates this from a much larger clone, so it may be a read error. The chain employs TRBV20-1 and TRBJ2-3; D is possibly TRBD1 (5 bases). The closer fit of TRBJ1-5 to the DNA end suggests the J call may be wrong. The CDR3 totals 16 residues. The germline V gene encodes CDR1 DFQATT and CDR2 SNEGSKA (reference sequence). CDR3 protein: CSASILAGGYTDTQHF. DNA of the CDR3: TGCAGTGCTAGTATACTAGCGGGGGGATACACAGATACGCAGCATTTT.

This clonotype appeared a few times. The chain couples TRBV15 to TRBJ1-1, with TRBD1 as a possible D gene (5 bases). From germline, CDR1 is LNHNV and CDR2 YYDKDF (reference sequence). With 2 bases removed from V and 5 bases from J, the gap between germline ends came to 15 bases. This CDR3 has 15 amino acids. The CDR3 region is CATSRSGGGSTEAFF. As DNA, the CDR3 is TGTGCCACCAGCAGATCGGGGGGGGGAAGTACTGAAGCTTTCTTT. The whole variable domain, filled in from reference TRBV15 and TRBJ1-1, reads DAMVIQNPRYQVTQFGKPVTLSCSQTLNHNVMYWYQQKSSQAPKLLFHYYDKDFNNEADTPDNFQSRRPNTSFCFLDIRSPGLGDTAMYLCATSRSGGGSTEAFFGQGTRLTVV.

In its sample, this clonotype was seen many times. The genes are TRBV10-3 and TRBJ2-1, with TRBD2 matching over 10 bases. With 2 bases clipped from V and 4 bases from J, the junction kept 2 bases outside the gene matches. This CDR3 region has 15 residues. Germline CDR1 reads ENHRY; CDR2 reads SYGVKD. As DNA, the CDR3 is TGTGCCATCAGTGAGCCTAGCGGGGGATACAATGAGCAGTTCTTC. Translated: CAISEPSGGYNEQFF.

This clonotype was observed many times. The rearrangement uses TRBV20-1 and TRBJ2-1; 9 bases match TRBD2. This CDR3 region has 15 residues. The V segment lost 3 bases and the J segment 9 bases; nucleotides outside the gene matches: 12. Germline V gene data show CDR1 as DFQATT and CDR2 as SNEGSKA (reference sequence). CDR3 nucleotide sequence: TGCAGTGCTAGCCGCGGTGGCGGGAGGGGAGGTGAGCAGTTCTTC. It is translated as CSASRGGGRGGEQFF.

The table lists this clonotype with many counts. The V call is TRBV2, the J call TRBJ2-3; 15 positions match TRBD2. The CDR3 is made up of 17 amino acids. The J segment lost 5 bases and the V segment lost 6 bases, leaving 9 bases of the junction unmatched. In germline, CDR1 is SNHLY, CDR2 FYNNEI. The CDR3 region is CASRGTSGRNSGDTQYF. The CDR3, as DNA: TGTGCCAGCAGGGGGACTAGCGGGAGGAACAGCGGAGATACGCAGTATTTT.